This T cell receptor (beta chain) was identified during a study of beta chain features in type 1 diabetes. Turning to the study itself: There were around 100,000,000 sorted cells examined across all samples.

Since all of the isolated RNA was reverse transcribed, expressed TCRB transcripts were what got sequenced. Measured with immunoSEQ multiplex PCR; TCRdb has only the in-frame clones, and not every one. The top ten clones hold 0.017% of a sample with hundreds of thousands of clones, roughly 13% of them seen once. Via CD45RO/CCR7/CD25/CD127/CD95/CD27, cells of the CD4+ naive, central memory, regulatory and stem cell-like memory subsets were sorted. Purity exceeding 98% was reached by all sorted populations. This clone was counted between two and nine times. CDR1 is LGHNA and CDR2 is YNFKEQ in the germline V gene. The junction had 6 bases not matched to a gene; V was cut back by 5 bases and J by 4 bases. The CDR3 covers 15 residues.

This sequence joins TRBV4-2 and TRBJ2-3; 10 bases agree with TRBD1. The clonotype comes from a man between 18 and 29 years old in good health. Sequenced: naive CD4+ T cells from blood. The CDR3, as DNA: TGTGCCAGCAGCGCCCGACAGGGGGCAGCAGATACGCAGTATTTT. Its translation: CASSARQGAADTQYF.